This TCR beta chain was sequenced in a study of shared clonotypes between healthy human individuals. Points from the study as a whole: The donor pool, a small one, limited the genetic and exposure-history diversity represented.

Remarks on this clone: Its antigen is as yet unknown.

There are 13 residues in the CDR3. Germline V lookup: CDR1 MDHEN, CDR2 SYDVKM. V shed 5 bases and J shed 5 bases, with 12 bases lying between them. Per the original methods: For the immunoSEQ data, sequences were junction-only without quality scores, so filtering differed. The table came from immunoSEQ multiplex PCR; TCRdb's copy has only in-frame clones and leaves some out. V and J calls plus clone size are reproduced from that table; the DNA served to infer D and trimming. Among roughly 650,000 clones listed, around 97% were seen once. Naive CD45RA+ and memory CD45RA-negative subsets were split from CD4+ cells.

Sequencing was carried out using naive CD4+ T cells sorted from blood. Stated subset: CD45RA+ positively selected. The source is a woman aged 30 to 39 in good health. The chain is built from TRBV28 and TRBJ1-1; D gene unclear. The DNA of the CDR3 is TGTGCCAGCAGTCCCGCCGGGCCGACTGAAGCTTTCTTT. This translates into CASSPAGPTEAFF. The full variable domain, in which reference TRBV28 and TRBJ1-1 provide the parts outside the CDR3, is DVKVTQSSRYLVKRTGEKVFLECVQDMDHENMFWYRQDPGLGLRLIYFSYDVKMKEKGDIPEGYSVSREKKERFSLILESASTNQTSMYLCASSPAGPTEAFFGQGTRLTVV.